A selection of T cell receptor beta chains follows, all from one sample in a study of blood T cell repertoires in COVID-19. The method was immunoSEQ multiplex PCR; TCRdb's version includes in-frame clones alone and lacks a portion of them. This table has 200,000 or so clones, about 87% appearing once. Sequenced sample: peripheral blood. Source of these receptors: an older man with acute or convalescent COVID-19. Each CDR3 is given with its conserved first and last residue. D genes are given only for firm matches. The size entry is marked missing in some rows and otherwise reads once, few, many or a size class.

D gene	V gene	J gene	clone size	CDR3 protein	CDR3 DNA
TRBD1	TRBV9	TRBJ2-1	.	CASSTRGGGSSYNEQFF	TGTGCCAGCAGCACCCGAGGGGGCGGTTCCTCCTACAATGAGCAGTTCTTC
TRBD2	TRBV6-4	TRBJ2-2	.	CASRREGGTGELFF	TGTGCCAGTCGGCGGGAGGGAGGAACCGGGGAGCTGTTTTTT
.	TRBV12-3/TRBV12-4	TRBJ2-1	.	CASSLVGGEQFF	TGTGCCAGCAGTTTAGTGGGCGGGGAGCAGTTCTTC
TRBD1	TRBV18	TRBJ2-7	.	CASSPPGTGGTSPYEQYF	TGTGCCAGCTCACCGCCCGGGACAGGGGGCACCTCCCCCTACGAGCAGTACTTC
TRBD1	TRBV5-6	TRBJ1-6	.	CASSFWTGTNSPLHF	TGTGCCAGCAGCTTCTGGACAGGGACAAATTCACCCCTCCACTTT
.	TRBV2	TRBJ2-1	.	CASWGDSYNEQFF	TGTGCCAGCTGGGGGGATTCCTACAATGAGCAGTTCTTC
.	TRBV7-3	TRBJ2-5	.	CASSLMGGGETQYF	TGTGCCAGCAGCTTAATGGGTGGAGGAGAGACCCAGTACTTC
.	TRBV5-6	TRBJ1-1	once	CASTQGAEAFF	TGTGCCAGCACGCAAGGGGCTGAAGCTTTCTTT
TRBD2	TRBV18	TRBJ2-1	.	CASSPYLTSGTKNEQFF	TGTGCCAGCTCACCCTATTTGACTAGCGGGACCAAGAATGAGCAGTTCTTC
.	TRBV10-3	TRBJ1-2	.	CAISELDGGSGYTF	TGTGCCATCAGTGAGTTGGACGGGGGGAGTGGCTACACCTTC
.	TRBV15	TRBJ2-1	.	CATSRDLRGTADEQFF	TGTGCCACCAGCAGAGATCTTCGCGGGACGGCGGATGAGCAGTTCTTC
TRBD1	TRBV5-1	TRBJ2-1	.	CASSLTGGAYNEQFF	TGCGCCAGCAGCTTGACAGGGGGCGCCTACAATGAGCAGTTCTTC
.	TRBV5-1	TRBJ2-7	.	CASSLGGTLSYEQYF	TGCGCCAGCAGCTTGGGCGGGACTCTCTCCTACGAGCAGTACTTC
.	TRBV5-1	TRBJ1-1	.	CASSLATGRNTEAFF	TGCGCCAGCAGCTTGGCTACAGGGAGAAACACTGAAGCTTTCTTT
.	TRBV6-6	TRBJ2-7	.	CASSWEQGSGGYEQYF	TGTGCCAGCAGTTGGGAACAGGGGTCGGGGGGGTACGAGCAGTACTTC
TRBD1	TRBV20-1	TRBJ1-1	.	CSASPLTGGRGLAFF	TGCAGTGCTAGTCCCTTGACAGGGGGAAGGGGGTTAGCTTTCTTT
.	TRBV6-5	TRBJ2-1	.	CASSWGELYNEQFF	TGTGCCAGCAGTTGGGGGGAACTATACAATGAGCAGTTCTTC
.	TRBV19	TRBJ1-1	.	CASSIDGNSAFF	TGTGCCAGTAGTATAGATGGCAATTCTGCTTTCTTT